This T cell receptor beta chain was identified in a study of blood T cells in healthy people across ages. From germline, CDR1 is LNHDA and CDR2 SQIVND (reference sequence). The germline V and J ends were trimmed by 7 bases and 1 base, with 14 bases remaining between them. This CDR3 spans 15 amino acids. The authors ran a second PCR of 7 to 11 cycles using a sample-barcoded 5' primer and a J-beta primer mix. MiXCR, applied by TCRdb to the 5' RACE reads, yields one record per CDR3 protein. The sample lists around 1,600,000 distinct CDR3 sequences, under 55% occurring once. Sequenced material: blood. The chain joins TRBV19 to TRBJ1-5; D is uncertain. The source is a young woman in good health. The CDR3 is CASKGTPGSNQPQHF. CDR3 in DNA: TGTGCCAGTAAGGGCACCCCTGGGAGCAATCAGCCCCAGCATTTT.